Listed below are T cell receptor beta chains from one sample, sequenced in a study of identical twins. TCRdb processed the 5' RACE reads anew with MiXCR; each CDR3 protein has one entry. Counted here are 690,000 or so distinct CDR3 sequences, approximately 6.1% occurring once; the ten biggest clones make up 1.5% to 2%. Sequencing input: naive T cells sorted from blood. The receptors shown here come from a man younger than 35 in good health. Each CDR3 is given with its conserved first and last residue. A D gene is named only where the DNA matches it firmly. Some rows mark clone size as missing; the rest say once, few, many or name a class of expanded clone.

CDR3aa: CASSQALTFTGANVLTF
CDR3nt: TGTGCCAGCAGCCAAGCCCTCACGTTTACTGGGGCCAACGTCCTGACTTTC
abundance: .
j_gene: TRBJ2-6
d_gene: .
v_gene: TRBV14

CDR3aa: CSVQPGSGAEAFF
CDR3nt: TGCAGCGTCCAACCCGGTTCGGGCGCTGAAGCTTTCTTT
abundance: many
j_gene: TRBJ1-1
d_gene: .
v_gene: TRBV29-1

CDR3aa: CSVATTNEKLFF
CDR3nt: TGCAGCGTTGCCACAACTAATGAAAAACTGTTTTTT
abundance: many
j_gene: TRBJ1-4
d_gene: .
v_gene: TRBV29-1

CDR3aa: CATSRPPALVRLAEYNEQFF
CDR3nt: TGTGCCACCAGCAGACCCCCCGCGCTAGTTCGACTAGCGGAGTACAATGAGCAGTTCTTC
abundance: .
j_gene: TRBJ2-1
d_gene: TRBD2
v_gene: TRBV15

CDR3aa: CASSVDGSKNIQYF
CDR3nt: TGTGCCAGCAGCGTAGACGGCAGTAAAAACATTCAGTACTTC
abundance: few
j_gene: TRBJ2-4
d_gene: .
v_gene: TRBV9

CDR3aa: CASSPTGGLNYGYTF
CDR3nt: TGTGCCAGCAGCCCAACAGGGGGCCTGAACTATGGCTACACCTTC
abundance: many
j_gene: TRBJ1-2
d_gene: TRBD1
v_gene: TRBV12-3/TRBV12-4

CDR3aa: CASSESNGTNYGYTF
CDR3nt: TGCGCCAGCAGTGAGTCGAACGGAACTAACTATGGCTACACCTTC
abundance: few
j_gene: TRBJ1-2
d_gene: .
v_gene: TRBV10-2

CDR3aa: CASGSDLYNEQFF
CDR3nt: TGTGCTAGTGGTTCGGACCTTTACAATGAGCAGTTCTTC
abundance: .
j_gene: TRBJ2-1
d_gene: .
v_gene: TRBV12-5

CDR3aa: CASLFTGGLGNEQFF
CDR3nt: TGTGCCAGCTTATTCACAGGGGGTCTAGGGAATGAGCAGTTCTTC
abundance: few
j_gene: TRBJ2-1
d_gene: TRBD1
v_gene: TRBV25-1

CDR3aa: CASSQDRSGPGYEQFF
CDR3nt: TGCGCCAGCAGCCAAGATCGGAGCGGCCCTGGGTATGAGCAGTTCTTC
abundance: .
j_gene: TRBJ2-1
d_gene: .
v_gene: TRBV4-3

CDR3aa: CSARDPHGEQYF
CDR3nt: TGCAGTGCTAGAGATCCCCATGGTGAGCAGTACTTC
abundance: many
j_gene: TRBJ2-7
d_gene: .
v_gene: TRBV20-1

CDR3aa: CAWSPSSYEQYF
CDR3nt: TGTGCCTGGTCCCCCAGCTCCTACGAGCAGTACTTC
abundance: few
j_gene: TRBJ2-7
d_gene: .
v_gene: TRBV30

CDR3aa: CASSFEGRGVGEQFF
CDR3nt: TGTGCCAGCAGTTTTGAGGGCAGGGGTGTGGGCGAGCAGTTCTTC
abundance: many
j_gene: TRBJ2-1
d_gene: .
v_gene: TRBV28

CDR3aa: CASSPGTSGTGDTQYF
CDR3nt: TGTGCCAGCAGCCCCGGGACTAGCGGAACCGGGGATACGCAGTATTTT
abundance: many
j_gene: TRBJ2-3
d_gene: TRBD2
v_gene: TRBV7-3

CDR3aa: CSARDSAKTQYF
CDR3nt: TGCAGTGCTAGAGATTCCGCAAAGACCCAGTACTTC
abundance: .
j_gene: TRBJ2-5
d_gene: .
v_gene: TRBV20-1

CDR3aa: CSAIGGWTYEQYF
CDR3nt: TGCAGTGCTATCGGCGGATGGACCTACGAGCAGTACTTC
abundance: many
j_gene: TRBJ2-7
d_gene: .
v_gene: TRBV20-1

CDR3aa: CASSPVAGGLYNEQFF
CDR3nt: TGTGCCAGCAGCCCAGTAGCGGGGGGGCTCTACAATGAGCAGTTCTTC
abundance: .
j_gene: TRBJ2-1
d_gene: TRBD2
v_gene: TRBV7-9

CDR3aa: CASSPAGRNNEQFF
CDR3nt: TGTGCCAGCAGCCCAGCGGGGAGAAACAATGAGCAGTTCTTC
abundance: many
j_gene: TRBJ2-1
d_gene: TRBD2
v_gene: TRBV5-6

CDR3aa: CASSLSTTGVGQPQHF
CDR3nt: TGTGCCAGCAGTTTATCCACGACAGGGGTCGGGCAGCCCCAGCATTTT
abundance: many
j_gene: TRBJ1-5
d_gene: TRBD1
v_gene: TRBV27

CDR3aa: CASSPSGIRDEQFF
CDR3nt: TGTGCCAGCAGCCCCTCTGGGATTCGGGATGAGCAGTTCTTC
abundance: many
j_gene: TRBJ2-1
d_gene: .
v_gene: TRBV9

CDR3aa: CASSLNRNEQFF
CDR3nt: TGTGCCAGCAGTCTCAACAGAAATGAGCAGTTCTTC
abundance: many
j_gene: TRBJ2-1
d_gene: .
v_gene: TRBV28

CDR3aa: CASSRTASETQYF
CDR3nt: TGTGCCAGCAGCCGGACAGCATCAGAGACCCAGTACTTC
abundance: many
j_gene: TRBJ2-5
d_gene: .
v_gene: TRBV13

CDR3aa: CSALPGLGGPSTDTQYF
CDR3nt: TGCAGTGCCCTACCGGGACTAGGCGGTCCTAGCACAGATACGCAGTATTTT
abundance: .
j_gene: TRBJ2-3
d_gene: TRBD2
v_gene: TRBV20-1

CDR3aa: CASSKGLSYEQYF
CDR3nt: TGTGCCAGCAGCAAGGGACTCTCCTACGAGCAGTACTTC
abundance: .
j_gene: TRBJ2-7
d_gene: .
v_gene: TRBV28

CDR3aa: CASSPIGTSGRNEQFF
CDR3nt: TGTGCCAGCAGCCCCATAGGGACTAGCGGGAGAAATGAGCAGTTCTTC
abundance: .
j_gene: TRBJ2-1
d_gene: TRBD2
v_gene: TRBV4-2

CDR3aa: CASSESRTQETQYF
CDR3nt: TGCGCCAGCAGTGAGTCCAGAACGCAAGAGACCCAGTACTTC
abundance: few
j_gene: TRBJ2-5
d_gene: .
v_gene: TRBV10-2

CDR3aa: CASSQESGAQETQYF
CDR3nt: TGTGCCAGCAGCCAAGAGAGCGGGGCACAAGAGACCCAGTACTTC
abundance: many
j_gene: TRBJ2-5
d_gene: TRBD2
v_gene: TRBV4-2

CDR3aa: CASSSPIDTEAFF
CDR3nt: TGTGCCAGCAGTTCCCCAATTGACACTGAAGCTTTCTTT
abundance: many
j_gene: TRBJ1-1
d_gene: .
v_gene: TRBV27

CDR3aa: CASSTDFAGGETQYF
CDR3nt: TGTGCCAGCAGTACCGATTTCGCGGGAGGGGAGACCCAGTACTTC
abundance: .
j_gene: TRBJ2-5
d_gene: TRBD2
v_gene: TRBV12-3/TRBV12-4

CDR3aa: CASSSQIPGTSGSAADTQYF
CDR3nt: TGTGCCAGCAGCTCCCAAATACCTGGGACTAGCGGGAGCGCCGCAGATACGCAGTATTTT
abundance: .
j_gene: TRBJ2-3
d_gene: TRBD2
v_gene: TRBV11-2

CDR3aa: CASSQADGNTIYF
CDR3nt: TGCGCCAGCAGCCAAGCGGACGGAAACACCATATATTTT
abundance: few
j_gene: TRBJ1-3
d_gene: .
v_gene: TRBV4-3

CDR3aa: CSAGDFYEQYF
CDR3nt: TGCAGTGCTGGGGACTTCTACGAGCAGTACTTC
abundance: many
j_gene: TRBJ2-7
d_gene: .
v_gene: TRBV20-1

CDR3aa: CASCLGSRQGETQYF
CDR3nt: TGTGCCAGCTGCTTGGGATCCAGGCAAGGGGAGACCCAGTACTTC
abundance: once
j_gene: TRBJ2-5
d_gene: .
v_gene: TRBV5-5

CDR3aa: CASSSPGEGEQFF
CDR3nt: TGTGCCAGCAGCTCCCCGGGGGAGGGTGAGCAGTTCTTC
abundance: many
j_gene: TRBJ2-1
d_gene: TRBD2
v_gene: TRBV7-2

CDR3aa: CASSILQPGGPETQYF
CDR3nt: TGTGCCAGCTCGATCCTCCAGCCGGGAGGGCCGGAGACCCAGTACTTC
abundance: .
j_gene: TRBJ2-5
d_gene: TRBD2
v_gene: TRBV18

CDR3aa: CASAGAGDNIQYF
CDR3nt: TGTGCCAGCGCTGGGGCAGGGGATAACATTCAGTACTTC
abundance: few
j_gene: TRBJ2-4
d_gene: .
v_gene: TRBV3-1

CDR3aa: CASGGRLAKNIQYF
CDR3nt: TGTGCCAGCGGGGGCCGATTAGCCAAAAACATTCAGTACTTC
abundance: many
j_gene: TRBJ2-4
d_gene: .
v_gene: TRBV12-3/TRBV12-4

CDR3aa: CASSSRAWGQGSYNEQFF
CDR3nt: TGTGCCAGCAGCTCCCGAGCGTGGGGGCAGGGATCCTACAATGAGCAGTTCTTC
abundance: .
j_gene: TRBJ2-1
d_gene: .
v_gene: TRBV11-2

CDR3aa: CASSVQGLAPTGELFF
CDR3nt: TGTGCCAGCAGCGTACAGGGGCTAGCGCCCACCGGGGAGCTGTTTTTT
abundance: many
j_gene: TRBJ2-2
d_gene: .
v_gene: TRBV9

CDR3aa: CASNNRDGEGNEQFF
CDR3nt: TGTGCCAGCAACAACCGGGACGGGGAGGGCAATGAGCAGTTCTTC
abundance: many
j_gene: TRBJ2-1
d_gene: TRBD2
v_gene: TRBV12-3/TRBV12-4

CDR3aa: CASSYSWGGTKGETQYF
CDR3nt: TGTGCCAGCAGTTACTCCTGGGGGGGGACAAAGGGAGAGACCCAGTACTTC
abundance: few
j_gene: TRBJ2-5
d_gene: .
v_gene: TRBV6-5

CDR3aa: CASSLRPGETQYF
CDR3nt: TGTGCCAGCAGCTTACGGCCGGGGGAGACCCAGTACTTC
abundance: few
j_gene: TRBJ2-5
d_gene: .
v_gene: TRBV7-9

CDR3aa: CASSFTGWETQYF
CDR3nt: TGTGCCAGCAGTTTCACAGGGTGGGAGACCCAGTACTTC
abundance: .
j_gene: TRBJ2-5
d_gene: .
v_gene: TRBV27

CDR3aa: CASSLAGGVGNEQFF
CDR3nt: TGTGCCAGCAGCCTAGCGGGAGGGGTTGGCAATGAGCAGTTCTTC
abundance: few
j_gene: TRBJ2-1
d_gene: TRBD2
v_gene: TRBV27

CDR3aa: CASTRGEHQETQYF
CDR3nt: TGCGCCAGCACACGCGGAGAACACCAAGAGACCCAGTACTTC
abundance: .
j_gene: TRBJ2-5
d_gene: .
v_gene: TRBV5-1

CDR3aa: CSAITGTEAFF
CDR3nt: TGCAGTGCTATAACCGGGACGGAAGCTTTCTTT
abundance: many
j_gene: TRBJ1-1
d_gene: .
v_gene: TRBV20-1

CDR3aa: CSASRPSSYNEQFF
CDR3nt: TGCAGTGCTAGTCGACCGAGCTCCTACAATGAGCAGTTCTTC
abundance: many
j_gene: TRBJ2-1
d_gene: .
v_gene: TRBV20-1

CDR3aa: CASSLASLNTEAFF
CDR3nt: TGTGCCAGCAGCTTAGCGAGCTTGAACACTGAAGCTTTCTTT
abundance: many
j_gene: TRBJ1-1
d_gene: .
v_gene: TRBV7-9

CDR3aa: CASSQGSSGSNEQFF
CDR3nt: TGTGCCAGCAGCCAAGGATCTAGCGGGAGTAATGAGCAGTTCTTC
abundance: few
j_gene: TRBJ2-1
d_gene: TRBD2
v_gene: TRBV3-1

CDR3aa: CASSYGWEVRNEQFF
CDR3nt: TGTGCCAGCAGTTACGGGTGGGAGGTTCGCAATGAGCAGTTCTTC
abundance: many
j_gene: TRBJ2-1
d_gene: .
v_gene: TRBV6-2/TRBV6-3

CDR3aa: CASSEPAVSGANVLTF
CDR3nt: TGTGCCAGCAGCGAGCCCGCAGTGTCTGGGGCCAACGTCCTGACTTTC
abundance: many
j_gene: TRBJ2-6
d_gene: .
v_gene: TRBV28

CDR3aa: CASSDYAGRALYEQYF
CDR3nt: TGTGCCAGCAGTGACTACGCCGGGAGGGCCCTCTACGAGCAGTACTTC
abundance: many
j_gene: TRBJ2-7
d_gene: TRBD2
v_gene: TRBV6-4

CDR3aa: CASSLGLAGVSYEQYF
CDR3nt: TGCGCCAGCAGCTTGGGGTTAGCGGGAGTATCCTACGAGCAGTACTTC
abundance: many
j_gene: TRBJ2-7
d_gene: TRBD2
v_gene: TRBV5-1